This T cell receptor beta chain was documented in a study of early T cells in non-severe SARS-CoV-2 infection. On the study more broadly: The study sequenced bulk RNA from unsorted whole blood, with chains unpaired.

Germline CDR1 is KGHDR and CDR2 is SFDVKD. With V trimmed by 4 bases and J by 5 bases, 9 bases remained unmatched. CDR3 length equals 16 residues. This clonotype showed up many times. Unique molecular identifiers (one per individual cDNA molecule) were attached. TCRdb re-called the 5' RACE reads with MiXCR, one entry per CDR3 protein. The table has about 70,000 distinct CDR3 sequences, 4% to 6% seen once. The sample was whole blood, taken at baseline. This chain connects TRBV24-1 to TRBJ2-2; 7 nucleotides match TRBD2. The receptor comes from an adult who was a healthcare worker with PCR-confirmed SARS-CoV-2 infection or an uninfected control (not recorded which). The donor label of this sample is uncertain. CDR3 in DNA: TGTGCCACCAGTGACCCTGGATGGCGGGGGACCGGGGAGCTGTTTTTT. Its translation: CATSDPGWRGTGELFF.